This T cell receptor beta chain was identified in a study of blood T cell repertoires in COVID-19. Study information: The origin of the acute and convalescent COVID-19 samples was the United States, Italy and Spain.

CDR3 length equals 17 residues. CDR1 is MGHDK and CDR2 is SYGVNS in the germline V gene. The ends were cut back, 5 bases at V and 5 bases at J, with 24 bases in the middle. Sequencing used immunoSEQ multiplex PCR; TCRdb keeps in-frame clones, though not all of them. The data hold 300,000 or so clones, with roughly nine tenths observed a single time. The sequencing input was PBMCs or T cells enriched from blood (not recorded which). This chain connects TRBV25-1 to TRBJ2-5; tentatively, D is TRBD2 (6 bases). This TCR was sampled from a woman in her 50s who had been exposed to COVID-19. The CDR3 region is CASSPTGVVSNMETQYF. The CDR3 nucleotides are TGTGCCAGCAGTCCCACGGGGGTAGTGTCGAATATGGAGACCCAGTACTTC.